This entry lists 18 T cell receptor beta chains sequenced from one sample in a study of Graves' ophthalmopathy and Graves' hyperthyroidism. The TCR beta CDR3 regions underwent amplification from RNA transcripts. First-round RT-PCR relied on HTBI primers, and a second-round multiplex PCR came next. MiXCR, applied by TCRdb to the multiplex PCR reads, yields one record per CDR3 protein. The sample consists of over 650,000 distinct CDR3 sequences, approximately 39% of them appearing once. Sequenced: peripheral blood. The source of these receptors is an adult man with Graves' ophthalmopathy.

The chain employs TRBV29-1 and TRBJ2-2; D possibly uses TRBD1 or TRBD2 (5 bases each). The V gene's germline CDR1 is SQVTM and CDR2 ANQGSEA. The CDR3 runs 16 residues. V was pared by 4 bases and J by 4 bases, with 19 bases between. CDR3 in DNA: TGCAGCGTTGTACCGGGACGAACAGCCACCACCGGGGAGCTGTTTTTT. It yields the protein CSVVPGRTATTGELFF.

V usage is TRBV24-1 and J usage is TRBJ2-7; 11 bases are a match to TRBD2. Germline loops: CDR1 KGHDR, CDR2 SFDVKD. The CDR3 loop spans 13 amino acids. With V trimmed by 11 bases and J by 0 bases, 2 bases remained unmatched. This CDR3 is CANSGRASYEQYF. In DNA form, the CDR3 reads TGTGCCAATAGCGGGAGGGCCTCCTACGAGCAGTACTTC.

The V gene is TRBV25-1, the J gene TRBJ2-7; a possible D gene is TRBD2 (6 bases). CDR3 length equals 12 residues. Germline CDR1 is MGHDK and CDR2 is SYGVNS. Trimming took 8 bases from V and 6 from J, leaving 14 bases between them. Here the CDR3 DNA reads TGTGCCAGCCGCACGACTAGATCCGAGCAGTACTTC. It codes for CASRTTRSEQYF.

The genes are TRBV15 and TRBJ2-5; D may correspond to TRBD1 or TRBD2 (5 bases each). Germline V gene lookup returns CDR1 LNHNV and CDR2 YYDKDF (reference sequence). The CDR3 loop spans 13 amino acids. With 3 bases removed from V and 5 bases from J, the gap between germline ends came to 10 bases. CDR3 DNA sequence: TGTGCCACCAGCAGCGTTGGGGGTGAGACCCAGTACTTC. This sequence encodes CATSSVGGETQYF.

The chain is built from TRBV2 and TRBJ1-6; D gene uncertain. The germline V gene encodes CDR1 SNHLY and CDR2 FYNNEI. V gave up 11 bases and J gave up 7 bases, with 15 bases separating them. This CDR3 spans 13 amino acids. The DNA for the CDR3 is TGTGCCTCAATGACCGGCGGGAATTCACCCCTCCACTTT. Translation gives CASMTGGNSPLHF.

This clonotype was detected many times. The CDR3 DNA reads TGTGCCAGTAGATCCCGGGGCAGGGGCGATGGCTACACCTTC. Translated, it gives CASRSRGRGDGYTF. The V and J genes are TRBV19 and TRBJ1-2, with a tentative D call TRBD1 (6 bases). The CDR3 totals 14 residues. Germline V gene sequence: CDR1 LNHDA, CDR2 SQIVND (reference sequence). The V end lost 6 bases, the J end lost 6 bases, and 17 bases lay between the germline ends.

The chain recombines TRBV24-1 with TRBJ2-3; 16 nucleotides align to TRBD2. Looked up from germline, CDR1 is KGHDR and CDR2 is SFDVKD. V was clipped by 4 bases and J by 3 bases; unmatched bases: 3. The CDR3 is made up of 17 amino acids. The CDR3 DNA sequence: TGTGCCACCAGTGAACCGGGACTAGCGGGGGGGACAGATACGCAGTATTTT. It yields the protein CATSEPGLAGGTDTQYF.

This clonotype has at least ten counts. The gene calls are TRBV9 and TRBJ2-6; D tentatively reads TRBD1 or TRBD2 (5 bases each). Trimming left V 3 bases short and J 0 bases short, with 16 bases between. The CDR3 extends over 18 amino acids. From germline, CDR1 is SGDLS and CDR2 YYNGEE. The CDR3 nucleotides are TGTGCCAGCAGCGCCCCTGGGACCTGGAGCTCTGGGGCCAACGTCCTGACTTTC. This encodes CASSAPGTWSSGANVLTF.

This clonotype was seen more than once but under ten times. This chain connects TRBV12-3 or TRBV12-4 to TRBJ2-7; the match to TRBD1 covers 8 bases. CDR3 size: 16 residues. V lost 3 bases to trimming and J lost 2 bases; unmatched junction nucleotides: 9. CDR3 sequence (DNA): TGTGCCAGCAGTTTCCATCAAACAGGGGGGACCTACGAGCAGTACTTC. Its protein is CASSFHQTGGTYEQYF.

On this clonotype itself: A much larger clone differs by one base, so this may be a read error. This chain uses TRBV12-3 or TRBV12-4 with TRBJ1-5; D is ambiguous. This CDR3 region has 15 residues. Trimming shortened V by 0 bases and J by 1 base, and 7 bases separated the two germline ends. CDR3 protein: CASSLACGSNQPQHF. Here the CDR3 DNA reads TGTGCCAGCAGTTTAGCATGCGGGAGCAATCAGCCCCAGCATTTT.

This clonotype was found many times. The chain joins TRBV19 to TRBJ1-5; tentatively, D is TRBD1 (5 bases). Germline V gene data show CDR1 as LNHDA and CDR2 as SQIVND (reference sequence). The CDR3 is 14 residues long. The V end lost 5 bases, the J end lost 5 bases, and 13 bases lay between the germline ends. This chain's CDR3 is CASSFRQPHQPQHF. As DNA, the CDR3 is TGTGCCAGTAGTTTCCGACAGCCGCATCAGCCCCAGCATTTT.

The V call is TRBV12-3 or TRBV12-4, the J call TRBJ1-4; D is possibly TRBD1 (5 bases). Trimming cost V 1 base and J 0 bases, with 9 bases left between them. CDR3 length: 16 amino acids. CDR3 sequence (DNA): TGTGCCAGCAGTTTAGGGGGCCAGGCAACTAATGAAAAACTGTTTTTT. As protein: CASSLGGQATNEKLFF.

The gene calls are TRBV14 and TRBJ1-1; D unresolved. CDR1 SGHDN and CDR2 FVKESK come from the germline V gene. The CDR3 spans 15 residues. V was cut by 4 bases and J by 14 bases, with 26 bases left in between. CDR3 sequence: CASSPIAGEMNEQFF. The CDR3 nucleotides read TGTGCCAGCAGCCCCATAGCGGGAGAAATGAATGAGCAGTTCTTT.

Remarks on this clonotype: This may be a read error: a much more frequent sequence differs by one nucleotide. The chain couples TRBV20-1 to TRBJ2-5, with TRBD2 as a possible D gene (5 bases). Germline V gene data show CDR1 as DFQATT and CDR2 as SNEGSKA (reference sequence). The length of the CDR3 is 13 residues. V lost 3 bases and J lost 2, with 10 bases in between. CDR3 DNA: TGCAGTGCTAGTAACTGCGGGCAAGAGACCCAGTACTTC. Translating it yields CSASNCGQETQYF.

Ten or more counts support this clonotype. The chain has TRBV7-6 and TRBJ2-7; TRBD1 matches at 7 bases. This CDR3 spans 14 amino acids. Trimming removed 5 bases from V and 7 bases from J; junction bases left unmatched: 11. Germline CDR1 SGHVS, CDR2 FNYEAQ. The CDR3 DNA is TGTGCCAGCAGCCTAATGGACAGGTTCGGAGAGCAGTACTTC. Amino acids: CASSLMDRFGEQYF.

The rearrangement uses TRBV29-1 and TRBJ1-1; 9 positions agree with TRBD1. Germline-derived CDR1 and CDR2 are SQVTM and ANQGSEA. The CDR3 runs 12 residues. Trimming at V came to 4 bases and at J to 10 bases, leaving 7 bases not matched to a gene. The CDR3 bases are TGCAGCGTTGCAGCCAGGACAGGGGCAGCTTTCTTT. This codes for CSVAARTGAAFF.

This clonotype came up a few times. This sequence joins TRBV5-1 and TRBJ2-2; D unclear. Trimming took 3 bases from V and 4 from J, leaving 10 bases between them. There are 14 residues in the CDR3. Germline values: CDR1 SGHRS, CDR2 YFSETQ. The CDR3 loop reads CASSWAGVTGELFF. CDR3 bases: TGCGCCAGCAGCTGGGCAGGAGTCACCGGGGAGCTGTTTTTT.

Details on this clonotype: The junction differs from germline at one of its ends, possibly a read error. V is TRBV12-3 or TRBV12-4 and J is TRBJ2-5; 11 bases are a match to TRBD1. CDR3 length: 17 residues. This CDR3 is CASSLEGTGGFRETQYF. CDR3 DNA: TGTGCCAGCAGCCTGGAGGGGACAGGGGGATTTCGAGAGACCCAGTACTTT.